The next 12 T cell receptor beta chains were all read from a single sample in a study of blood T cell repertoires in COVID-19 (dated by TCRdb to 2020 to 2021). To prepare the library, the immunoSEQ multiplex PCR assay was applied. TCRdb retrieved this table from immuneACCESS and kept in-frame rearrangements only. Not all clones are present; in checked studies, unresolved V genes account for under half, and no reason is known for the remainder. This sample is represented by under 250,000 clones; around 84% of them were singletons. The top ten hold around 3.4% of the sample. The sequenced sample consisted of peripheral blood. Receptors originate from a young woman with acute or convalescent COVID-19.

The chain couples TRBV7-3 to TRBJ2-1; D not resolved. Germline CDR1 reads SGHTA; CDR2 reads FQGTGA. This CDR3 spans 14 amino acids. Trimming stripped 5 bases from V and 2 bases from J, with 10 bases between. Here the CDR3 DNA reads TGTGCCAGCAGCCTCAGGCCTCCCTACAATGAGCAGTTCTTC. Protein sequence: CASSLRPPYNEQFF. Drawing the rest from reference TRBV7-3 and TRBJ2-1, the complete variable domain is GAGVSQTPSNKVTEKGKYVELRCDPISGHTALYWYRQSLGQGPEFLIYFQGTGAADDSGLPNDRFFAVRPEGSVSTLKIQRTERGDSAVYLCASSLRPPYNEQFFGPGTRLTVL.

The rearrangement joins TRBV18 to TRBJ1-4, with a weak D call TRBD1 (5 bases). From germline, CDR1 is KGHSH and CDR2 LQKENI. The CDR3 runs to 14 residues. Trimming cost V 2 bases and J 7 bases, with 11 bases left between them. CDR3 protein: CASSPGGTGEKLFF. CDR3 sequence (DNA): TGTGCCAGCTCACCAGGAGGGACCGGTGAAAAACTGTTTTTT.

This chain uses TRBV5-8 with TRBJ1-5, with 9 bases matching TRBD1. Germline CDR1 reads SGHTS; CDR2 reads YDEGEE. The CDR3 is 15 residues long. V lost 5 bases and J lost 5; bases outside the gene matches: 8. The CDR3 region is CASSTGTGLDQPQHF. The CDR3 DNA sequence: TGTGCCAGCAGTACCGGGACAGGGCTTGATCAGCCCCAGCATTTT. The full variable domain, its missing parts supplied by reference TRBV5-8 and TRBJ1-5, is EAGVTQSPTHLIKTRGQQATLRCSPISGHTSVYWYQQALGLGLQFLLWYDEGEERNRGNFPPRFSGRQFPNYSSELNVNALELEDSALYLCASSTGTGLDQPQHFGDGTRLSIL.

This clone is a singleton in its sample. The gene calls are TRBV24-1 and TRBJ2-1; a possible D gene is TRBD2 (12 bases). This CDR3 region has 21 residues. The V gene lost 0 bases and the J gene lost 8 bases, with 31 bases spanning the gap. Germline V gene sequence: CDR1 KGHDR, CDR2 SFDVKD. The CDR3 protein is CATSDLLDRGPSGRARDEQFF. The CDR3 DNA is TGTGCCACCAGTGATTTGCTGGACAGGGGGCCTAGCGGGAGGGCCAGGGATGAGCAGTTCTTC.

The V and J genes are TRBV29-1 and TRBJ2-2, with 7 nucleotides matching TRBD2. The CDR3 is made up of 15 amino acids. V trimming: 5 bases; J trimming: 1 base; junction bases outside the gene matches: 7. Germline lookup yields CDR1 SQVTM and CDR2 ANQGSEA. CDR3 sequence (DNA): TGCAGCGTTCGGGCGGGAGTTTGGAACACCGGGGAGCTGTTTTTT. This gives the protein CSVRAGVWNTGELFF.

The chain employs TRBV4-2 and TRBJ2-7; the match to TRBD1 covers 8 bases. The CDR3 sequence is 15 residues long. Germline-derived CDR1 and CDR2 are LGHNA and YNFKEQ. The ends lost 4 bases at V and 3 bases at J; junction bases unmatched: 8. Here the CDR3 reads CASSRPQGAGYEQYF. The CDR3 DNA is TGTGCCAGCAGCCGCCCCCAGGGGGCAGGCTACGAGCAGTACTTC.

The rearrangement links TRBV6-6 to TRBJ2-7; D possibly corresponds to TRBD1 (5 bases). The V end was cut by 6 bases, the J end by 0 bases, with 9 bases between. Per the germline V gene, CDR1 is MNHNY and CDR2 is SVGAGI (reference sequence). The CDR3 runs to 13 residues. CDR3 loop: CASRQTVSYEQYF. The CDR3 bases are TGTGCCAGCAGGCAGACAGTCTCCTACGAGCAGTACTTC.

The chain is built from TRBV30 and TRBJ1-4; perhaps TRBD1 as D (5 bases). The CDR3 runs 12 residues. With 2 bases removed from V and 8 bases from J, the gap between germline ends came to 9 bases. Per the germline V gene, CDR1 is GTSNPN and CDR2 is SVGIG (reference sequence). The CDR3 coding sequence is TGTGCCTGGAGTTGGGAGGGGGAAAAACTGTTTTTT. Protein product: CAWSWEGEKLFF.

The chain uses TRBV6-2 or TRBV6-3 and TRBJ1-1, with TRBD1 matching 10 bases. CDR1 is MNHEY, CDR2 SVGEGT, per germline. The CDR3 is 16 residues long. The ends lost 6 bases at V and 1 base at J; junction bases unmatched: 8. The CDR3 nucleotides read TGTGCCAGCAGCCGGGACAGGGGCATGAGGAACACTGAAGCTTTCTTT. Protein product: CASSRDRGMRNTEAFF.

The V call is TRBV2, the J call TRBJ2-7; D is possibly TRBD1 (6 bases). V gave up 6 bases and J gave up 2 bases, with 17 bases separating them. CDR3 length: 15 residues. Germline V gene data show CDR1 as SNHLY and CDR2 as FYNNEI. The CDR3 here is CASSESGTMTYEQYF. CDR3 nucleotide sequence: TGTGCCAGCAGCGAGTCCGGGACAATGACCTACGAGCAGTACTTC. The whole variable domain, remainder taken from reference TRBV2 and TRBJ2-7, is EPEVTQTPSHQVTQMGQEVILRCVPISNHLYFYWYRQILGQKVEFLVSFYNNEISEKSEIFDDQFSVERPDGSNFTLKIRSTKLEDSAMYFCASSESGTMTYEQYFGPGTRLTVT.

The CDR3 region has the DNA TGTGCCAGCAGCCCCGCCGGGACAGGGGGAGGAAACACCATATATTTT. It codes for CASSPAGTGGGNTIYF. The V call is TRBV5-4, the J call TRBJ1-3, with 11 bases lining up with TRBD1. The junction had 7 bases not matched to a gene; V was cut back by 4 bases and J by 4 bases. This CDR3 is 16 amino acids long. From germline, CDR1 is SGHNT and CDR2 YYREEE (reference sequence). Full variable domain (missing parts from reference TRBV5-4 and TRBJ1-3): ETGVTQSPTHLIKTRGQQVTLRCSSQSGHNTVSWYQQALGQGPQFIFQYYREEENGRGNFPPRFSGLQFPNYSSELNVNALELDDSALYLCASSPAGTGGGNTIYFGEGSWLTVV.

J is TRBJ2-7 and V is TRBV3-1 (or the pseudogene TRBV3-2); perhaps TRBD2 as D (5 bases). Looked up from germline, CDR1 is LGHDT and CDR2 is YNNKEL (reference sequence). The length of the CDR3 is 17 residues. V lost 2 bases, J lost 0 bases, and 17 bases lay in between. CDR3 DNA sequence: TGTGCCAGCAGCCAACGGTCATCCGGACGGGACTCCTACGAGCAGTACTTC. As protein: CASSQRSSGRDSYEQYF.